A selection of T cell receptor beta chains follows, all from one sample in a study of blood T cell repertoires in COVID-19. This table comes from immunoSEQ multiplex PCR, and its TCRdb copy is limited to in-frame clones, with some not included. This repertoire shows about 120,000 clones, 65% to 85% found once; its top ten account for approximately 4.9%. The sequencing sample was made of peripheral blood. Receptors were obtained from a woman between 70 and 85 years old with acute or convalescent COVID-19. CDR3s include the opening cysteine and the closing phenylalanine or tryptophan. The D gene is left open where the match is weak.

>14|TRBD2|TRBJ2-5|TRBV30
CAWSAGLAGETQYF
>15|.|TRBJ1-5|TRBV11-2
CASSLNPFSNQPQHF
>12|TRBD1|TRBJ1-1|TRBV5-1
CASSLRGTEAFF
>15|TRBD2|TRBJ2-5|TRBV2
CASSFGLAGPETQYF
>15|.|TRBJ2-5|TRBV6-5
CASNLKGGSSETQYF
>16|.|TRBJ2-3|TRBV11-2
CASSLGYRTSTDTQYF
>16|.|TRBJ1-6|TRBV5-1
CASSLDTGTYNSPLHF
>16|.|TRBJ1-2|TRBV7-2
CASSLGWVQSHSGYTF
>17|.|TRBJ2-3|TRBV21-1
CASSKTLAGGPTDTQYF
>14|.|TRBJ2-5|TRBV7-9
CASSLDNMRGTQYF
>15|.|TRBJ2-1|TRBV27
CASSSSGLPYNEQFF
>13|TRBD1|TRBJ1-2|TRBV6-5
CASIKQGGYGYTF
>14|.|TRBJ1-1|TRBV5-8
CASSFPNSNTEAFF
>16|.|TRBJ1-3|TRBV11-2
CASSPAGAPHSNTIYF
>14|.|TRBJ1-1|TRBV4-3
CASSQGQRDTEAFF
>17|TRBD2|TRBJ2-5|TRBV11-2
CASSLRAWAGGQETQYF
>14|TRBD1|TRBJ1-1|TRBV10-3
CAINPGQQNTEAFF
>11|.|TRBJ1-2|TRBV5-6
CASSFAGGYTF
>13|.|TRBJ1-1|TRBV12-3/TRBV12-4
CASSNTRNTEAFF
>12|.|TRBJ2-2|TRBV7-9
CASSVVAGELFF
>14|TRBD2|TRBJ2-2|TRBV6-2/TRBV6-3
CASSTGGYTGELFF
>15|TRBD1|TRBJ1-1|TRBV7-9
CASSQPDRQNTEAFF
>16|.|TRBJ2-1|TRBV29-1
CSVYPQASESYNEQFF